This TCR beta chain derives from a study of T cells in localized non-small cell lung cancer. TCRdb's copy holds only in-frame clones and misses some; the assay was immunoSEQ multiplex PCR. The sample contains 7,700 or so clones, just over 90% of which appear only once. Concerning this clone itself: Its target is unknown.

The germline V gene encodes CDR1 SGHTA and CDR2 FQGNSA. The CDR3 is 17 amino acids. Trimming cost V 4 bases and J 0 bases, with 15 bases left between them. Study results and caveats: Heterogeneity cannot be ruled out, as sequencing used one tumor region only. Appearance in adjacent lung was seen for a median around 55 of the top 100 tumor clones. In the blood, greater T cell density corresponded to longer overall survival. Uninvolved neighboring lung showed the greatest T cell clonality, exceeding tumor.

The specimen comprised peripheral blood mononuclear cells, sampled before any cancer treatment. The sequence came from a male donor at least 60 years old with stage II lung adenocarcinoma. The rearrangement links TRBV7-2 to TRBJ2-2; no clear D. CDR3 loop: CASSSPRNRANTGELFF. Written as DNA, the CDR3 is TGTGCCAGCAGCTCCCCACGAAATAGGGCGAACACCGGGGAGCTGTTTTTT.